The clone carrying this T cell receptor (beta chain) came up a few times. The sample is drawn from a study of blood T cells in healthy people across ages. Each sample provided at least 6 micrograms of extracted total RNA. Combining a sample-barcoded 5' primer with a J-beta primer mix, a second PCR ran for roughly 6 to 11 cycles. Each cDNA molecule carried a tag from a template-switch adaptor that contained 12 random nucleotides. A single record per CDR3 protein comes from TCRdb applying MiXCR to the 5' RACE reads. The sample consists of approximately 800,000 distinct CDR3 sequences, 20% to 25% of them appearing once. The same sample was also studied in work on T cells of mothers and their children. That work contributes: Sample barcodes and 2-4 random nucleotides came from the second PCR's M1S primer.

Sequencing input: blood. The TCR sequence derives from a boy younger than 18 in good health.

The CDR3 region is CASSVGGGDEQFF. CDR3 in DNA: TGTGCCAGCAGCGTAGGTGGCGGGGATGAGCAGTTCTTC. The genes are TRBV9 and TRBJ2-1, with D perhaps matching TRBD2 (6 bases). The V and J ends lost 0 bases and 8 bases respectively, with 9 bases between them. This CDR3 is built from 13 residues. Germline CDR1 and CDR2: SGDLS and YYNGEE.